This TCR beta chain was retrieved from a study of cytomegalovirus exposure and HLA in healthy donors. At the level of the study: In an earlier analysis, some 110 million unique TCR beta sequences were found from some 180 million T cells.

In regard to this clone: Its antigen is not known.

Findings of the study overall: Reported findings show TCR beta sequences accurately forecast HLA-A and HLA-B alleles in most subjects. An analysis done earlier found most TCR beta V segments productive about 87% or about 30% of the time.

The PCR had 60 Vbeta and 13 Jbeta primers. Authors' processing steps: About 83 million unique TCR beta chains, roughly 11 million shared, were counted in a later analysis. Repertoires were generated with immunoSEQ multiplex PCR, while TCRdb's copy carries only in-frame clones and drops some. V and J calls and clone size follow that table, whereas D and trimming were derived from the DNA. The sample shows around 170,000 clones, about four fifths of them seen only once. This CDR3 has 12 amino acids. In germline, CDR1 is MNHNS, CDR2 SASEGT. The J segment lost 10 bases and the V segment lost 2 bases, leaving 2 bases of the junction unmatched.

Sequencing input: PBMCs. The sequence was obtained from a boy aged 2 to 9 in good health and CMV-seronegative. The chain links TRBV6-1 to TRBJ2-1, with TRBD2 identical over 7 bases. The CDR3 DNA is TGTGCCAGCAGTGAATGGGGGGGGGAGCAGTTCTTC. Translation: CASSEWGGEQFF.